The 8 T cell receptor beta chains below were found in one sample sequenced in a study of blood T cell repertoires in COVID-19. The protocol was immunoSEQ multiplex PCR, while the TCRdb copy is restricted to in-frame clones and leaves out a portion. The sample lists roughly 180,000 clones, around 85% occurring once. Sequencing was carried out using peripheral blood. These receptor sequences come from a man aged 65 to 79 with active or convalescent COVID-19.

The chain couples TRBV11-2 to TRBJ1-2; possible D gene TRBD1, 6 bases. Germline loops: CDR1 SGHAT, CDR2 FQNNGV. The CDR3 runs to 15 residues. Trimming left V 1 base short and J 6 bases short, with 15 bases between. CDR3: CASSLGNRQAHGYTF. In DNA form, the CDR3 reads TGTGCCAGCAGCTTAGGGAACCGACAGGCCCATGGCTACACCTTC.

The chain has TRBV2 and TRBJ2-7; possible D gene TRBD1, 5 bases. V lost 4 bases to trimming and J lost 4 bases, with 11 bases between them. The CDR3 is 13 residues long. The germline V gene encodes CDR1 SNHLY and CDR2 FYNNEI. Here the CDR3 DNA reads TGTGCCAGCAGTGGTCTGACAGCTTACGAGCAGTACTTC. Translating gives CASSGLTAYEQYF.

The CDR3 region is CASSPSNTAESTDTQYF. CDR3 DNA sequence: TGTGCCAGCTCACCTTCCAATACCGCGGAAAGCACAGATACGCAGTATTTT. The V gene is TRBV18, the J gene TRBJ2-3; D unresolved. Per the germline V gene, CDR1 is KGHSH and CDR2 is LQKENI. Trimming cost V 3 bases and J 0 bases, with 16 bases left between them. The CDR3 contains 17 residues.

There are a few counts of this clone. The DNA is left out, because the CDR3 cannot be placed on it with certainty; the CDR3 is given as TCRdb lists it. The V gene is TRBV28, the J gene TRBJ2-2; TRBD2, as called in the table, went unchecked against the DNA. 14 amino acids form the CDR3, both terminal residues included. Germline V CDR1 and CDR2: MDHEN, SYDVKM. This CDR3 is CASILGGKGGELFF.

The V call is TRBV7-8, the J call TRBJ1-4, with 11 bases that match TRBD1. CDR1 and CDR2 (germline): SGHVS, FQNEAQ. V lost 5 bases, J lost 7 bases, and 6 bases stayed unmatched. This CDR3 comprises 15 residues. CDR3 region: CASSPRTGGIEKLFF. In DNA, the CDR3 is TGTGCCAGCAGCCCCAGGACAGGGGGCATTGAAAAACTGTTTTTT.

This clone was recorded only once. CDR3 protein: CASSQDVPTGGYYGYTF. The CDR3 DNA is TGCGCCAGCAGCCAAGATGTTCCGACAGGGGGATACTATGGCTACACCTTC. This sequence joins TRBV4-1 and TRBJ1-2; the match to TRBD1 covers 9 bases. The ends lost 0 bases at V and 3 bases at J; junction bases unmatched: 8. Germline CDR1 MGHRA, CDR2 YSYEKL. This CDR3 spans 17 amino acids.

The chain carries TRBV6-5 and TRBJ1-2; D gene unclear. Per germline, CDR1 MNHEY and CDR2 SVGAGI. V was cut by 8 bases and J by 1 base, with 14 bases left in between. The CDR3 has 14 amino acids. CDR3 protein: CASQVVADNYGYTF. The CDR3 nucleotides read TGTGCCAGCCAAGTGGTGGCAGATAACTATGGCTACACCTTC.

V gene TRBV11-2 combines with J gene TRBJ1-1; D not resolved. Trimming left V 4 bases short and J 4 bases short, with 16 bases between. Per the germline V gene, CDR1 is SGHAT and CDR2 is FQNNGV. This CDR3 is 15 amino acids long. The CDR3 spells CASSSTGGFRTEAFF. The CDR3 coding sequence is TGTGCCAGCAGCTCCACTGGAGGGTTCCGCACTGAAGCTTTCTTT.